The 23 T cell receptor beta chains given below trace back to one sample, sequenced in a study of cytomegalovirus exposure and HLA in healthy donors (TCRdb year 2017). Library preparation used the immunoSEQ multiplex PCR assay. The multiplex PCR relied on a mix of 60 forward primers for TCR Vbeta segments and 13 reverse primers for TCR Jbeta segments. TCRdb carries this immuneACCESS record with in-frame sequences only. Its versions omit some clonotypes, under half of them owing to an unresolved V gene in the studies checked, with the rest unexplained. For this sample the table gives 150,000 to 200,000 clones, of which over 75% were detected only once. 1.5% to 2% of the sample is in the top ten clones. Material for sequencing was PBMCs. The receptors shown here come from a man between 18 and 29 years old in good health and CMV-seronegative.

The chain joins TRBV6-1 to TRBJ1-1; D gene unclear. Trimming pared 6 bases from V and 3 bases from J, leaving 17 bases between. This CDR3 spans 15 amino acids. Germline CDR1 and CDR2: MNHNS and SASEGT. CDR3 sequence reads: CASSALGKEHTEAFF. The CDR3 nucleotides are TGTGCCAGCAGCGCTCTCGGGAAGGAGCACACTGAAGCTTTCTTT.

The chain couples TRBV13 to TRBJ2-5; 7 nucleotides agree with TRBD2. CDR3 length: 15 amino acids. V trimming: 1 base; J trimming: 4 bases; junction bases outside the gene matches: 6. In germline, CDR1 is PRHDT, CDR2 FYEKMQ (reference sequence). This chain's CDR3 is CASSLEGLVRETQYF. The CDR3 nucleotides are TGTGCCAGCAGCTTAGAAGGACTAGTTCGAGAGACCCAGTACTTC.

The rearrangement uses TRBV7-3 and TRBJ2-3, with TRBD2 matching 12 bases. Germline values: CDR1 SGHTA, CDR2 FQGTGA. The CDR3 length is 14 residues. V shed 0 bases, J shed 9 bases, and the junction held 1 base outside the gene matches. The CDR3 reads CASSLTTSGGTQYF. The CDR3 nucleotides are TGTGCCAGCAGCTTAACTACTAGCGGGGGGACGCAGTATTTT.

The V call is TRBV15, the J call TRBJ2-7; 9 bases map to TRBD1. The trim removed 0 bases at V and 4 bases at J, leaving 7 bases unmatched. The CDR3 is 16 amino acids. Germline values: CDR1 LNHNV, CDR2 YYDKDF (reference sequence). The CDR3 is CATSRDLGQGSYEQYF. The CDR3 nucleotides read TGTGCCACCAGCAGAGATCTTGGACAGGGGTCATACGAGCAGTACTTC.

The rearrangement links TRBV29-1 to TRBJ2-7; 8 bases line up with TRBD1. With 7 bases clipped from V and 2 bases from J, the junction kept 7 bases outside the gene matches. The CDR3 extends over 13 amino acids. CDR1 SQVTM and CDR2 ANQGSEA come from the germline V gene. The CDR3 sequence is CSALQGGTYEQYF. DNA of the CDR3: TGCAGCGCGTTACAGGGGGGCACCTACGAGCAGTACTTC.

The gene calls are TRBV29-1 and TRBJ2-1; weak D call: TRBD2 (6 bases). V was cut by 3 bases and J by 8 bases, with 14 bases left in between. This CDR3 contains 13 residues. Germline lookup yields CDR1 SQVTM and CDR2 ANQGSEA. CDR3 coding DNA: TGCAGCGTTGATATCCGCGGGGTCCATGAGCAGTTCTTC. This translates into CSVDIRGVHEQFF.

J is TRBJ1-1 and V is TRBV7-9; D not resolved. The V end lost 5 bases, the J end lost 3 bases, and 7 bases lay between the germline ends. CDR3 length: 12 residues. The germline gives CDR1 SEHNR, CDR2 FQNEAQ (reference sequence). The CDR3 DNA is TGTGCCAGCAGCGCGGGCTACACTGAAGCTTTCTTT. Residues: CASSAGYTEAFF.

This clone was seen only a few times. This sample includes further DNA sequences coding for the same CDR3. This chain uses TRBV18 with TRBJ1-2; 7 bases map to TRBD1. Trimming removed 6 bases from V and 3 bases from J; junction bases left unmatched: 4. Germline V lookup: CDR1 KGHSH, CDR2 LQKENI. CDR3 length: 13 residues. As DNA, the CDR3 is TGTGCCAGCTCGCCCGGACAGGACTATGGCTACACCTTC. Protein product: CASSPGQDYGYTF.

The V call is TRBV19, the J call TRBJ2-6, with a weak D call TRBD2 (7 bases). Trimming removed 2 bases from V and 0 bases from J, with 20 bases in between. In germline, CDR1 is LNHDA, CDR2 SQIVND (reference sequence). This CDR3 contains 20 residues. The CDR3 DNA sequence: TGTGCCAGTAGTATAAGGGGGGGTGGACAGCTATACTCTGGGGCCAACGTCCTGACTTTC. It codes for CASSIRGGGQLYSGANVLTF.

This chain uses TRBV9 with TRBJ1-2; TRBD1 matches 8 bases. Germline-derived CDR1 and CDR2 are SGDLS and YYNGEE. The CDR3 spans 14 residues. Trimming removed 2 bases from V and 8 bases from J; junction bases left unmatched: 8. This chain's CDR3 is CASSVDRVGDGYTF. In DNA, the CDR3 is TGTGCCAGCAGCGTGGACAGGGTAGGAGACGGCTACACCTTC.

This clone was detected only once. The same CDR3 can be traced to other DNA sequences in this sample. The V and J genes are TRBV18 and TRBJ2-3, with D uncertain. The CDR3 is 12 residues long. Deletions cut 3 bases from V and 4 bases from J, with 5 bases between. CDR1 is KGHSH and CDR2 is LQKENI in the germline V gene. CDR3 protein: CASSPVADTQYF. The DNA of the CDR3 is TGTGCCAGCTCACCGGTAGCAGATACGCAGTATTTT.

The chain couples TRBV4-2 to TRBJ2-1; 7 nucleotides match TRBD2. This CDR3 has 12 residues. V trimming: 2 bases; J trimming: 16 bases; junction bases outside the gene matches: 8. CDR1 is LGHNA and CDR2 is YNFKEQ in the germline V gene. CDR3 in amino acids: CASSQPGLLPFF. CDR3 DNA sequence: TGTGCCAGCAGCCAACCGGGACTACTCCCCTTCTTC.

V usage is TRBV19 and J usage is TRBJ1-4; 12 bases fit TRBD1. Germline V lookup: CDR1 LNHDA, CDR2 SQIVND (reference sequence). With 7 bases clipped from V and 7 bases from J, the junction kept 19 bases outside the gene matches. The CDR3 is 19 amino acids. Here the CDR3 DNA reads TGTGCCAGTAACCGTCGACCGGGACAGGGGGCAATTTGGAGTGAAAAACTGTTTTTT. Amino acids: CASNRRPGQGAIWSEKLFF.

The V call is TRBV19, the J call TRBJ2-1; 8 nucleotides align to TRBD2. After removal of 4 bases from V and 9 bases from J, the junction contained 17 bases not matched to a gene. The CDR3 contains 17 residues. Germline assignment: CDR1 LNHDA and CDR2 SQIVND (reference sequence). In DNA, the CDR3 is TGTGCCAGTAGTAATCGGATAGCTAGCGGGTTTAAGGGTGAGCAGTTCTTC. This encodes CASSNRIASGFKGEQFF.

The gene calls are TRBV7-3 and TRBJ1-1; no firm D call. Germline V CDR1 and CDR2: SGHTA, FQGTGA. CDR3 length equals 13 residues. V was shortened by 2 bases and J by 1 base, with 5 bases between the two germline ends. CDR3 coding DNA: TGTGCCAGCAGCTTAGAGAGGAACACTGAAGCTTTCTTT. The encoded protein is CASSLERNTEAFF. Filled out from reference TRBV7-3 and TRBJ1-1, the complete variable domain reads GAGVSQTPSNKVTEKGKYVELRCDPISGHTALYWYRQSLGQGPEFLIYFQGTGAADDSGLPNDRFFAVRPEGSVSTLKIQRTERGDSAVYLCASSLERNTEAFFGQGTRLTVV.

The V and J genes are TRBV5-1 and TRBJ2-7; possibly TRBD1 for D (6 bases). The V gene lost 0 bases and the J gene lost 5 bases, with 18 bases spanning the gap. The CDR3 totals 16 residues. CDR1 and CDR2 (germline): SGHRS, YFSETQ. The CDR3 sequence: CASSLVVLGGRNEQYF. The CDR3, as DNA: TGCGCCAGCAGCTTGGTGGTGCTTGGGGGCAGAAACGAGCAGTACTTC.

V is TRBV19 and J is TRBJ1-5, with TRBD1 as a possible D gene (5 bases). The CDR3 length is 14 residues. The V gene lost 4 bases and the J gene lost 6 bases, with 13 bases spanning the gap. Germline CDR1 is LNHDA and CDR2 is SQIVND (reference sequence). The CDR3, as DNA: TGTGCCAGTAGTACCCCCGGGGGTGGTCAGCCCCAGCATTTT. Its translation: CASSTPGGGQPQHF.

The V and J genes are TRBV29-1 and TRBJ2-7, with 7 positions matching TRBD2. Per germline, CDR1 SQVTM and CDR2 ANQGSEA. The CDR3 length is 12 residues. After removal of 7 bases from V and 7 bases from J, the junction contained 10 bases not matched to a gene. The CDR3 spells CSATLGEGEQYF. CDR3 DNA: TGCAGCGCAACACTGGGGGAGGGGGAGCAGTACTTC.

This chain joins TRBV4-3 and TRBJ2-1, with TRBD2 identical over 8 bases. V lost 0 bases to trimming and J lost 6 bases; unmatched junction nucleotides: 7. Looked up from germline, CDR1 is LGHNA and CDR2 is YSLEER. The CDR3 runs 16 residues. CDR3 loop: CASSQEGTSGVNEQFF. CDR3 coding DNA: TGCGCCAGCAGCCAAGAGGGCACTAGCGGAGTCAATGAGCAGTTCTTC.

V gene TRBV10-1 combines with J gene TRBJ2-7, with TRBD2 matching 15 bases. CDR3 size: 18 residues. Per germline, CDR1 WNHNN and CDR2 SYGVQD (reference sequence). The ends lost 4 bases at V and 2 bases at J; junction bases unmatched: 9. The CDR3 loop is CASSAWTSGREQPYEQYF. In nucleotides, the CDR3 is TGCGCCAGCAGTGCCTGGACTAGCGGGAGGGAGCAACCCTACGAGCAGTACTTC.

The V and J genes are TRBV14 and TRBJ2-1; 10 bases map to TRBD2. With V trimmed by 2 bases and J by 6 bases, 7 bases remained unmatched. The CDR3 sequence is 16 residues long. Germline values: CDR1 SGHDN, CDR2 FVKESK. The CDR3 region has the DNA TGTGCCAGCAGCCAAAACCCAAGCGGGAGGGCCAATGAGCAGTTCTTC. Translated, it gives CASSQNPSGRANEQFF.

This chain uses TRBV6-5 with TRBJ2-3, with a weak D call TRBD2 (6 bases). V lost 2 bases and J 4 bases, leaving 16 bases between the germline ends. CDR3 size: 16 residues. The germline V gene encodes CDR1 MNHEY and CDR2 SVGAGI. CDR3 DNA sequence: TGTGCCAGCAGTTACAGGGGCGCGGGGAGCCCAGATACGCAGTATTTT. Its protein product is CASSYRGAGSPDTQYF.

The rearrangement uses TRBV5-5 and TRBJ2-7; D might be TRBD2 (6 bases). This CDR3 contains 17 residues. V was pared by 4 bases and J by 6 bases, with 26 bases between. Germline CDR1 is SGHKS and CDR2 is YYEKEE (reference sequence). DNA for the CDR3: TGTGCCAGCAGCCATTCGAGAGGCGGGGAGGTTTATCGCGAGCAGTACTTC. It specifies CASSHSRGGEVYREQYF.